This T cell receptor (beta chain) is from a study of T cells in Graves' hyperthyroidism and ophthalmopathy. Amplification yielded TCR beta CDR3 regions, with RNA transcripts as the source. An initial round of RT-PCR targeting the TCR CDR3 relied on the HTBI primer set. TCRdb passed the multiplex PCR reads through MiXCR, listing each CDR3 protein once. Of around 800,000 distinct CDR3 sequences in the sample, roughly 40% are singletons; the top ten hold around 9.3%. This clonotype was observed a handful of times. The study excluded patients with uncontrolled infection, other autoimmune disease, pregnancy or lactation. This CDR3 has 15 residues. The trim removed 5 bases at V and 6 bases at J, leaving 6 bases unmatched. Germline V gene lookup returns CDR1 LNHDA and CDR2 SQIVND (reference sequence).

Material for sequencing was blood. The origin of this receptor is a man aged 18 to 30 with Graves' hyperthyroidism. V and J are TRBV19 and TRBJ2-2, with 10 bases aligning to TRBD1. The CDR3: CASSLGTGVPGELFF. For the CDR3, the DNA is TGTGCCAGTAGTCTCGGGACAGGGGTTCCCGGGGAGCTGTTTTTT.